The present T cell receptor beta chain was sequenced within a study of cytomegalovirus exposure and HLA in healthy donors. For the study at large: According to later analysis, the same platform produced the roughly 130 validation and approximately 630 first-cohort repertoires. General study results and limits: Reportedly, diagnosis of cytomegalovirus status by the classifier showed high specificity and sensitivity. Confirmation was obtained in vitro that three CMV-associated chains are specific for CMV antigens.

About this clone: Its antigen is not known.

The repertoire was sequenced with immunoSEQ multiplex PCR; TCRdb's copy has only in-frame clones and lacks some. This sample carries more than 200,000 clones, about 90% of them seen once, and the ten largest clones take about 11%. The V gene end was trimmed by 4 bases and the J gene end by 5 bases; junction bases not matched to a gene: 11. Per the germline V gene, CDR1 is LGHNA and CDR2 is YSLEER. This CDR3 has 16 amino acids. Sequenced: PBMCs. The clonotype originates from a man between 18 and 35 years old in good health and CMV-seropositive. The chain is built from TRBV4-3 and TRBJ2-1; TRBD2 matches 7 bases. The CDR3 here is CASSRTYGTTDNEQFF. Written as DNA, the CDR3 is TGCGCCAGCAGCCGTACGTACGGGACTACCGACAATGAGCAGTTCTTC.